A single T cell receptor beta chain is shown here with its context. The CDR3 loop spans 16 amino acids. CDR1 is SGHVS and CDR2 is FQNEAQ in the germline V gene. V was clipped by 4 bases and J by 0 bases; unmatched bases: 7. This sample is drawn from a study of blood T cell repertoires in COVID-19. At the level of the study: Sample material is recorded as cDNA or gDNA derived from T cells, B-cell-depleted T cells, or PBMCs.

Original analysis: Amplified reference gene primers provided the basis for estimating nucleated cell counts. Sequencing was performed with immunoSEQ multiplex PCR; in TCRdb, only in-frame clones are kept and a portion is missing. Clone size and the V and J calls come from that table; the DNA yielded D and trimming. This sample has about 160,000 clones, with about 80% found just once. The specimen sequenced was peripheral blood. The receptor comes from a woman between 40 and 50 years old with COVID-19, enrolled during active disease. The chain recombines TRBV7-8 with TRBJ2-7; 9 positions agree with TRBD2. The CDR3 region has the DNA TGTGCCAGCAGCTCAGAGTTAGCGGGGGTCTCCTACGAGCAGTACTTC. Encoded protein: CASSSELAGVSYEQYF.